This T cell receptor beta chain was found in a study of cytomegalovirus exposure and HLA in healthy donors. Broader study findings: From TCR beta sequences, most subjects' HLA-A and HLA-B alleles were reportedly predicted accurately.

For this clone: The antigen is unknown.

PCR primers comprised 60 Vbeta and 13 Jbeta primers. Profiled with immunoSEQ multiplex PCR; TCRdb holds only in-frame clones, not every one. The data show roughly 180,000 clones, with roughly 84% seen just once and about 1% held by the top ten. This TCR was recovered from a young man in good health and CMV-seronegative. What was sequenced was PBMCs.

CDR3 sequence reads: CASSQGTLSYNEQFF. CDR3 sequence (DNA): TGCGCCAGCAGCCAAGGAACTCTCTCCTACAATGAGCAGTTCTTC. This chain connects TRBV4-1 to TRBJ2-1; D gene uncertain. The V end lost 1 base, the J end lost 0 bases, and 7 bases lay between the germline ends. The CDR3 sequence is 15 residues long. Germline CDR1 and CDR2: MGHRA and YSYEKL.